This T cell receptor (beta chain) was obtained from a study of CXCR3-negative and CXCR3-positive naive CD8 T cells. In preparing the TRB cDNA libraries, 5' RACE with UMI labels was used. Using the 5' RACE reads, TCRdb records one entry per CDR3 protein without DNA. This sample contains about 40,000 distinct CDR3 sequences. In germline, CDR1 is SQVTM, CDR2 ANQGSEA. CDR3 length equals 14 residues. The chain links TRBV29-1 to TRBJ2-1. Sequences were obtained from naive CXCR3- CD8+ T cells from blood. Subset here: CD45RO-CCR7+CD27+CD95- naive CD8+ T cells lacking CXCR3 (TNR3-). This receptor was taken from a human donor in good health. Some clones in this sample may be carry-over from other donors' samples. The CDR3 sequence is CSVEWRDSYNEQFF.